The 17 T cell receptor beta chains given below trace back to one sample, sequenced in a study of cytomegalovirus exposure and HLA in healthy donors. Libraries were prepared by immunoSEQ multiplex PCR; TCRdb keeps only in-frame clonotypes and omits some of them. In the table there are a few hundred thousand clones, more than 80% of which are singletons. Sequencing input: PBMCs. Every receptor here comes from a woman between 18 and 29 years old in good health and CMV-seronegative.

The chain combines TRBV13 with TRBJ2-7; no clear D. Germline CDR1 and CDR2: PRHDT and FYEKMQ (reference sequence). This CDR3 contains 13 residues. V lost 4 bases and J lost 1, with 8 bases in between. CDR3 in DNA: TGTGCCAGCAGCTCCGGTCCGTCCTACGAGCAGTACTTC. Protein sequence: CASSSGPSYEQYF.

J is TRBJ2-3 and V is TRBV28; tentative D call: TRBD1 (5 bases). Germline CDR1 MDHEN, CDR2 SYDVKM. Trimming removed 6 bases at V and 7 bases at J, with 20 bases between. The CDR3 runs 15 residues. As DNA, the CDR3 is TGTGCCAGCAGAGAGACAGTGGGTAGGTCGCATACGCAGTATTTT. It yields the protein CASRETVGRSHTQYF.

The rearrangement links TRBV2 to TRBJ2-7; 13 bases align to TRBD2. The germline V gene encodes CDR1 SNHLY and CDR2 FYNNEI. The trim removed 3 bases at V and 2 bases at J, leaving 10 bases unmatched. The CDR3 loop spans 18 amino acids. The CDR3 loop is CASSDLLAGGPKAYEQYF. The CDR3 DNA is TGTGCCAGCAGTGATTTACTAGCGGGAGGGCCTAAGGCCTACGAGCAGTACTTC.

This clone was detected once. The rearrangement uses TRBV28 and TRBJ2-7; no definite D call. V was pared by 0 bases and J by 7 bases, with 4 bases between. Germline V lookup: CDR1 MDHEN, CDR2 SYDVKM. The CDR3 length is 11 residues. The CDR3: CASSLWEEQYF. As DNA, the CDR3 is TGTGCCAGCAGTTTATGGGAGGAGCAGTACTTC.

The CDR3 sequence is CASSSVPGQGKQYNEQYF. The CDR3 bases are TGTGCCAGCAGCTCCGTCCCGGGACAGGGGAAACAATACAACGAGCAGTACTTC. The chain couples TRBV12-1 to TRBJ2-7; TRBD1 is taken as the D call from the table, unchecked against the DNA. TRBV12-1 is a pseudogene segment. The CDR3 has 18 residues.

The genes are TRBV27 and TRBJ2-5; TRBD2 aligns across 13 bases. The CDR3 is 16 amino acids. Germline V lookup: CDR1 MNHEY, CDR2 SMNVEV (reference sequence). Losses at the gene ends were 7 bases for V and 5 bases for J; bases not matched to a gene: 10. The CDR3 nucleotides read TGTGCCAGCAAAAAACTAGCGGGAGGGCCAGGGGAGACCCAGTACTTC. Translation: CASKKLAGGPGETQYF.

The chain couples TRBV7-6 to TRBJ2-1; TRBD1 agrees at 10 bases. The CDR3 covers 18 residues. Germline CDR1 SGHVS, CDR2 FNYEAQ. J was trimmed by 4 bases and V by 2 bases; bases with no gene match: 11. The CDR3 reads CASSLLVGTGVNYNEQFF. The CDR3 DNA reads as TGTGCCAGCAGCTTATTAGTGGGGACAGGGGTAAATTACAATGAGCAGTTCTTC.

The chain couples TRBV6-6 to TRBJ2-7; D ambiguous. Trimming took 6 bases from V and 2 from J, leaving 5 bases between them. The length of the CDR3 is 11 residues. Germline CDR1 MNHNY, CDR2 SVGAGI (reference sequence). The CDR3 DNA reads TGTGCCAGCAGGGCAGCCTACGAGCAGTACTTC. This encodes CASRAAYEQYF.

V gene TRBV21-1 combines with J gene TRBJ1-5. TRBV21-1 is a pseudogene locus. The CDR3 is 14 amino acids. The CDR3 DNA reads TGTGCCAGCAGCAAATGTCCTCCGGGGAGCCCCCAGCATTTT. It is translated as CASSKCPPGSPQHF.

The V call is TRBV9, the J call TRBJ1-1; D is ambiguous. Trimming pared 5 bases from V and 1 base from J, leaving 6 bases between. The CDR3 spans 12 residues. The germline V gene encodes CDR1 SGDLS and CDR2 YYNGEE. The CDR3: CASSRQNTEAFF. The CDR3 DNA reads as TGTGCCAGCAGTAGACAGAACACTGAAGCTTTCTTT.

V and J are TRBV6-5 and TRBJ2-7; D uncertain. Trimming stripped 6 bases from V and 7 bases from J, with 10 bases between. Germline V lookup: CDR1 MNHEY, CDR2 SVGAGI. The CDR3 length is 11 residues. The CDR3 sequence: CASSVLLEQYF. CDR3 DNA: TGTGCCAGCAGCGTACTACTAGAGCAGTACTTC.

This clone came up a few times. The rearrangement joins TRBV6-1 to TRBJ2-7; tentatively, D is TRBD2 (5 bases). The CDR3 has 19 residues. Germline lookup yields CDR1 MNHNS and CDR2 SASEGT. The germline V and J ends were trimmed by 2 bases and 3 bases, with 26 bases remaining between them. CDR3 region: CASSELWTGWSGSDYEQYF. In DNA form, the CDR3 reads TGTGCCAGCAGTGAACTCTGGACTGGCTGGTCTGGGTCGGACTACGAGCAGTACTTC.

V usage is TRBV27 and J usage is TRBJ2-7; 8 bases line up with TRBD1. The CDR3 length is 14 residues. V shed 2 bases, J shed 5 bases, and the junction held 5 bases outside the gene matches. CDR1 is MNHEY, CDR2 SMNVEV, per germline (reference sequence). The CDR3 spells CASSLQRQGNEQYF. CDR3 bases: TGTGCCAGCAGTTTACAGAGACAGGGGAACGAGCAGTACTTC.

This chain links TRBV6-5 with TRBJ1-1, with TRBD1 as a possible D gene (5 bases). The CDR3 spans 14 residues. Germline V lookup: CDR1 MNHEY, CDR2 SVGAGI. Trimming took off 6 bases at V and 4 bases at J, with 15 bases between the two ends. For the CDR3, the DNA is TGTGCCAGCAGCCCTTTACAGGAAGGCACTGAAGCTTTCTTT. Translation gives CASSPLQEGTEAFF.

V gene TRBV19 combines with J gene TRBJ1-5, with D perhaps matching TRBD1 (6 bases). Trimming cost V 10 bases and J 6 bases, with 13 bases left between them. The CDR3 runs to 12 residues. Germline values: CDR1 LNHDA, CDR2 SQIVND (reference sequence). The chain's CDR3 is CATAQGTQPQHF. CDR3 in DNA: TGTGCCACCGCACAGGGAACTCAGCCCCAGCATTTT. Using reference TRBV19 and TRBJ1-5 for the parts outside the CDR3, the full variable domain is DGGITQSPKYLFRKEGQNVTLSCEQNLNHDAMYWYRQDPGQGLRLIYYSQIVNDFQKGDIAEGYSVSREKKESFPLTVTSAQKNPTAFYLCATAQGTQPQHFGDGTRLSIL.

The genes are TRBV5-1 and TRBJ2-3, with TRBD2 matching 15 bases. Trimming cost V 4 bases and J 14 bases; bases outside gene matches: 11. The length of the CDR3 is 15 residues. CDR1 is SGHRS, CDR2 YFSETQ, per germline. Here the CDR3 reads CASSASGTSGGKPYF. The CDR3, as DNA: TGCGCCAGCAGCGCCTCCGGGACTAGCGGGGGGAAGCCGTATTTT.

The V and J genes are TRBV5-1 and TRBJ2-2; 7 bases map to TRBD1. The V gene's germline CDR1 is SGHRS and CDR2 YFSETQ. This CDR3 spans 15 amino acids. The junction had 5 bases not matched to a gene; V was cut back by 1 base and J by 5 bases. In DNA form, the CDR3 reads TGCGCCAGCAGCTTGAGACAGGGAAGGACCGGGGAGCTGTTTTTT. Protein sequence: CASSLRQGRTGELFF. The full variable domain, its missing parts supplied by reference TRBV5-1 and TRBJ2-2, is KAGVTQTPRYLIKTRGQQVTLSCSPISGHRSVSWYQQTPGQGLQFLFEYFSETQRNKGNFPGRFSGRQFSNSRSEMNVSTLELGDSALYLCASSLRQGRTGELFFGEGSRLTVL.